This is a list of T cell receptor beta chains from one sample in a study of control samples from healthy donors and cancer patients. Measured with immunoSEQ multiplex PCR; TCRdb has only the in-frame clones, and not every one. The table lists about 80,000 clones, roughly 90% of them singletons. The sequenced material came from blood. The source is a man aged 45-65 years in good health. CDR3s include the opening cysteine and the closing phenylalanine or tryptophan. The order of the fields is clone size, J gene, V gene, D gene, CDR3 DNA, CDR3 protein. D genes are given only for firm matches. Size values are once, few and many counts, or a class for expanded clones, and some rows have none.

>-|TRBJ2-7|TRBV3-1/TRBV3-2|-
TGTGCCAGCAGCCAAGCCGGGACCGGCTCCTACGAGCAGTACTTC
CASSQAGTGSYEQYF
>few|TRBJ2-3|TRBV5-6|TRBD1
TGTGCCAGCAGCACCGGGACAGCAGATACGCAGTATTTT
CASSTGTADTQYF
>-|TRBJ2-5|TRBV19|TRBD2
TGTGCCAGTAGTACTAGCGGGGCCCGTGACCAGTACTTC
CASSTSGARDQYF
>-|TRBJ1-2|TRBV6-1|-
TGTGCCAGCAGTGGAAGCAGGGAGGGCGGGCGGCTCTATGGCTACACCTTC
CASSGSREGGRLYGYTF
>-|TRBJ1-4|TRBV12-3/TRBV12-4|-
TGTGCCAGCAGTCGGGGCCGTGGAGAAAAACTGTTTTTT
CASSRGRGEKLFF
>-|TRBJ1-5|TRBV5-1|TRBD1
TGCGCCAGCAGCTTGGGGGGGACAGGTAGCAATCAGCCCCAGCATTTT
CASSLGGTGSNQPQHF
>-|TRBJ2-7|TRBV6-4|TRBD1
TGTGCCAGCAGTGCCGACAGGGACGAGCAGTACTTC
CASSADRDEQYF
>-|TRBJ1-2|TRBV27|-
TGTGCCAGCAGTCCCCGAGGGGGTCCTTATCCCTATGGCTACACCTTC
CASSPRGGPYPYGYTF
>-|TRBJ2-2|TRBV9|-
TGTGCCAGCAGCGTCACAGGGAACACCGGGGAGCTGTTTTTT
CASSVTGNTGELFF
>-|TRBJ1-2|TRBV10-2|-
TGCGCCAGCAGTGGTGGAAACTATGGCTACACCTTC
CASSGGNYGYTF
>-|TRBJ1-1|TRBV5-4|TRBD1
TGTGCCAGCAGCTTGGGGGCGGGACAGGGGAGAACTGAAGCTTTCTTT
CASSLGAGQGRTEAFF
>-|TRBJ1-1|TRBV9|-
TGTGCCAGCAGCGTAGTTGGGGTCACTGAAGCTTTCTTT
CASSVVGVTEAFF
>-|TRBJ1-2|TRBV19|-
TGTGCCAGTAGTACAGCGGCCTATGGCTACACCTTC
CASSTAAYGYTF
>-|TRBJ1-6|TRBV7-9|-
TGTGCCAGCAGCTCCCGGGAACAGTTAGATTCACCCCTCCACTTT
CASSSREQLDSPLHF
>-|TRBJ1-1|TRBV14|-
TGTGCCAGCAGCCAAGAGGATAGACATCTAAACACTGAAGCTTTCTTT
CASSQEDRHLNTEAFF
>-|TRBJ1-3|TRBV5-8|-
TGTGCCAGCAGCTTGCGGGCCTTCGGAGGAAACACCATATATTTT
CASSLRAFGGNTIYF
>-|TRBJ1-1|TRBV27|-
TGTGCCAGCAGTTTAGAACGGACGAACGCTGAAGCTTTCTTT
CASSLERTNAEAFF
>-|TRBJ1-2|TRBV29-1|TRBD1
TGCAGCGTTGAGACAGGGTTCTATGGCTACACCTTC
CSVETGFYGYTF
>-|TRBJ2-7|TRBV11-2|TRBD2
TGTGCCAGCACCACAGGCGGACTAGCTACCGAGCAGTACTTC
CASTTGGLATEQYF
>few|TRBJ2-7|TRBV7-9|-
TGTGCCAGCAGCCCCCCGGAGGTGGGCGCGACGGGCGAGCAGTACTTC
CASSPPEVGATGEQYF
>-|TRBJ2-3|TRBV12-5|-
TGTGCTAGTGGTTTGGTTTCATCGGGGGGCCGCACAGATACGCAGTATTTT
CASGLVSSGGRTDTQYF
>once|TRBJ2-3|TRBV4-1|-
TGCGCCAGCAGCCAAGATGGGGGGGGCCTCACAGATACGCAGTATTTT
CASSQDGGGLTDTQYF
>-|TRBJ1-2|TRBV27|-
TGTGCCAGCAGTCCACGGGGGAGGGGTCAGGGCTATGGCTACACCTTC
CASSPRGRGQGYGYTF
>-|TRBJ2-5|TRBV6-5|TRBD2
TGTGCCAGCAGTACGGGACTAGCTGGAGAGACCCAGTACTTC
CASSTGLAGETQYF
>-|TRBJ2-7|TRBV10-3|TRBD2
TGTGCCATTGGAGCGGGGCTCTCCTACGAGCAGTACTTC
CAIGAGLSYEQYF
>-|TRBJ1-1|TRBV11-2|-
TGTGCCAGCAGCTTAGCGCAGGGAGGGGTGTCTTTCTTT
CASSLAQGGVSFF
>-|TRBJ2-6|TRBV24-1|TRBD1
TGTGCCACCAGTCGAGGGGGCACTGGGGCCAACGTCCTGACTTTC
CATSRGGTGANVLTF
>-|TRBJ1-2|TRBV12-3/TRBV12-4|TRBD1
TGTGCCAGCAGTTTCGGGACAGGGGGCTACACCTTC
CASSFGTGGYTF
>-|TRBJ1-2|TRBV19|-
TGTGCCAGCGACCTTACCAGGGCCCCTAGGGGCTACACCTTC
CASDLTRAPRGYTF
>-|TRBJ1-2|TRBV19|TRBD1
TGTGCCAGTAGTCTAATTGGGACAGGTTATGGCTACACCTTC
CASSLIGTGYGYTF
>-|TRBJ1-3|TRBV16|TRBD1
TGTGCCAGCAGCCAATCGAGGACAGGGGACGGAAACACCATATATTTT
CASSQSRTGDGNTIYF
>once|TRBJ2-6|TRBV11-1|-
TGTGCCAGCAGCTTAGCGACAGGCACTGGGGCCAACGTCCTGACTTTC
CASSLATGTGANVLTF
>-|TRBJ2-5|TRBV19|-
TGTGCCAGTTCCCTACAGGGTTTGGTAGAGACCCAGTACTTC
CASSLQGLVETQYF